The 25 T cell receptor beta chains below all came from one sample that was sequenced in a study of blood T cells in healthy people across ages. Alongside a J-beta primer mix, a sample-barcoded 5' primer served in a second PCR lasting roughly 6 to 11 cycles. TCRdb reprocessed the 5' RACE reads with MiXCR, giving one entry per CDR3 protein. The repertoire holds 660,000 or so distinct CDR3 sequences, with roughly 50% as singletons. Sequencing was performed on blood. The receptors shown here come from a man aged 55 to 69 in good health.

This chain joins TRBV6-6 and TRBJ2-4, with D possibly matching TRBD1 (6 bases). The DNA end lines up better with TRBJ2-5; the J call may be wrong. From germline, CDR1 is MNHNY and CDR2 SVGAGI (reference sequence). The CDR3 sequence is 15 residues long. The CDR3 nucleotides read TGTGCCAGCAGTTACTCCGGACAGACGCAAGAGACCCAGTACTTC. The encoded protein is CASSYSGQTQETQYF.

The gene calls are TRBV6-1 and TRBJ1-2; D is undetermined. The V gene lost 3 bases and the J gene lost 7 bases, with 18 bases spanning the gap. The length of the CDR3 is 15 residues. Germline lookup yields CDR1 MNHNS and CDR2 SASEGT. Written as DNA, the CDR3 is TGTGCCAGCAGTGACGTACGGACGTTTGGTGGTGGCTACACCTTC. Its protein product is CASSDVRTFGGGYTF.

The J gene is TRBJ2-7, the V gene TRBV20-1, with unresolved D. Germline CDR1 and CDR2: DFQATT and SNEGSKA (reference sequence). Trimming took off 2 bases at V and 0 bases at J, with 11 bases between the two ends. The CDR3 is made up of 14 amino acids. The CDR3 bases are TGCAGTGCTAGAACCTTGCTGAGCTCCTACGAGCAGTACTTC. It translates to CSARTLLSSYEQYF.

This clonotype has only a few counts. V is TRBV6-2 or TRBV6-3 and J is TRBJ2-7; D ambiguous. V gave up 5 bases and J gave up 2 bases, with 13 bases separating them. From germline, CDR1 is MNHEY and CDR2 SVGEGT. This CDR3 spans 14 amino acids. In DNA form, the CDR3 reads TGTGCCAGCAGTCCCACCGGCATTCCCTACGAGCAGTACTTC. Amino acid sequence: CASSPTGIPYEQYF.

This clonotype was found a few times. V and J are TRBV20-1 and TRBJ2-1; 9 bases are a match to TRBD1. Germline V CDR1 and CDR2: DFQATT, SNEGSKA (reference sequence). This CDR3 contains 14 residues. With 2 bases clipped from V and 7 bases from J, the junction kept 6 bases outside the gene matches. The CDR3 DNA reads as TGCAGTGCTAGAACCGGACAGGGGTGGAATGAGCAGTTCTTC. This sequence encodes CSARTGQGWNEQFF.

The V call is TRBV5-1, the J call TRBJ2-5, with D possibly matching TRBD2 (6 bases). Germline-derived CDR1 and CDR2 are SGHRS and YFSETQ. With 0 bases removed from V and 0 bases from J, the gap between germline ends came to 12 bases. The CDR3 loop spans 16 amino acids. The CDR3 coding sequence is TGCGCCAGCAGCTTGGATCCGACTAGTCACCAAGAGACCCAGTACTTC. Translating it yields CASSLDPTSHQETQYF.

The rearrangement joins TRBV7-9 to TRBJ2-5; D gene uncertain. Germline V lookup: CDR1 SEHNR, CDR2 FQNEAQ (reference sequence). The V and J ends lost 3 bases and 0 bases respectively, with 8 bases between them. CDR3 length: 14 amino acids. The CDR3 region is CASSFSRDQETQYF. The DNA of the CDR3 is TGTGCCAGCAGCTTCTCACGAGACCAAGAGACCCAGTACTTC.

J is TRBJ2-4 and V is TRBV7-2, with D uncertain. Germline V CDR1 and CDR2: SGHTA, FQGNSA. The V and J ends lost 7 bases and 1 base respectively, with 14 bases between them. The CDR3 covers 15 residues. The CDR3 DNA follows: TGTGCCAGCACCCCTATGTTACATGCCAAAAACATTCAGTACTTC. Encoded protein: CASTPMLHAKNIQYF.

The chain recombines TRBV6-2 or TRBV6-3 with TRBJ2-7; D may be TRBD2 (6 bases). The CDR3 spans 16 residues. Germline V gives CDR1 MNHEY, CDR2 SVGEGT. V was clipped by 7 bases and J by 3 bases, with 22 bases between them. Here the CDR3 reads CASTTLRGAGSYEQYF. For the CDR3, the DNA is TGTGCCAGCACTACCCTACGCGGGGCAGGGAGCTACGAGCAGTACTTC.

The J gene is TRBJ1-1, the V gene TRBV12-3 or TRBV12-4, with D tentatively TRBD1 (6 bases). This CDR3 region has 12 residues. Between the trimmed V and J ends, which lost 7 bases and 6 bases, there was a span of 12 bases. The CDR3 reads CASKRGRSEAFF. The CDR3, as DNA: TGTGCCAGCAAGAGGGGGAGGTCTGAAGCTTTCTTT.

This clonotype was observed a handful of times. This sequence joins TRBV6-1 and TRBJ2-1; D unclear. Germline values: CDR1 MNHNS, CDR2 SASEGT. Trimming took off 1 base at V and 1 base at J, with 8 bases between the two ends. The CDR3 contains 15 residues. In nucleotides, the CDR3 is TGTGCCAGCAGTGAAGGAGCTGGATCCTACAATGAGCAGTTCTTC. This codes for CASSEGAGSYNEQFF.

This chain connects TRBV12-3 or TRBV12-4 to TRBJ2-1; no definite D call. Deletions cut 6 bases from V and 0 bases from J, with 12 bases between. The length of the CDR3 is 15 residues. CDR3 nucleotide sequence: TGTGCCAGCAGACAGACTGAAATCTCCTACAATGAGCAGTTCTTC. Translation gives CASRQTEISYNEQFF.

The CDR3, as DNA: TGTGCCAGCAGTCCATCTAGCGTCCAAGAGACCCAGTACTTC. Translated: CASSPSSVQETQYF. The V and J genes are TRBV6-5 and TRBJ2-5; perhaps TRBD2 as D (6 bases). V gave up 5 bases and J gave up 1 base, with 11 bases separating them. Germline values: CDR1 MNHEY, CDR2 SVGAGI. CDR3 length equals 14 residues.

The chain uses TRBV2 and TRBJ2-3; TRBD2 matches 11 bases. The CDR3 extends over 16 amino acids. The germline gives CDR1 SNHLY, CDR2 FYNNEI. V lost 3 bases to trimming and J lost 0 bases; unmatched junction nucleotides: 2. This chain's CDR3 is CASSDRTSGSTDTQYF. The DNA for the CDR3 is TGTGCCAGCAGTGATAGGACTAGCGGGAGCACAGATACGCAGTATTTT.

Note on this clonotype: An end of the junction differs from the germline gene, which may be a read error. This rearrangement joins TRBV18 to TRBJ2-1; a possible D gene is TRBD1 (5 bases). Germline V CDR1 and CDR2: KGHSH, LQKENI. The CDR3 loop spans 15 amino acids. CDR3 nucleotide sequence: TGTGCCAGCTCACCATTAGGGGTGACCTACAACGAGCAGTTCTTC. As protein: CASSPLGVTYNEQFF. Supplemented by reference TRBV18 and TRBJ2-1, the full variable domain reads NAGVMQNPRHLVRRRGQEARLRCSPMKGHSHVYWYRQLPEEGLKFMVYLQKENIIDESGMPKERFSAEFPKEGPSILRIQQVVRGDSAAYFCASSPLGVTYNEQFFGPGTRLTVL.

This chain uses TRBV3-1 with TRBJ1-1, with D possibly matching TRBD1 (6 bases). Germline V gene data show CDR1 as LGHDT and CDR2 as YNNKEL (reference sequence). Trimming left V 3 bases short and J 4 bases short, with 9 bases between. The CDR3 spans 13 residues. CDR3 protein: CASSQKGGTEAFF. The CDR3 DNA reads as TGTGCCAGCAGCCAGAAAGGGGGCACTGAAGCTTTCTTT.

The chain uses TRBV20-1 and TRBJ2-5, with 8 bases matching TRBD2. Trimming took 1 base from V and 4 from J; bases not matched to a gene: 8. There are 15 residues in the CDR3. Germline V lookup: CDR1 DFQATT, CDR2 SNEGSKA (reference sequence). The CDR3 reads CSARAGAGGRETQYF. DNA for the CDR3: TGCAGTGCTAGAGCCGGCGCGGGGGGAAGAGAGACCCAGTACTTC.

CDR3 region: CASSQAPQGGQPQHF. The CDR3 bases are TGTGCCAGCAGCCAAGCCCCACAGGGGGGTCAGCCCCAGCATTTT. The chain combines TRBV3-1 with TRBJ1-5, with 8 bases that match TRBD1. The CDR3 consists of 15 residues. Germline V gene data show CDR1 as LGHDT and CDR2 as YNNKEL (reference sequence). V lost 1 base to trimming and J lost 6 bases; unmatched junction nucleotides: 5.

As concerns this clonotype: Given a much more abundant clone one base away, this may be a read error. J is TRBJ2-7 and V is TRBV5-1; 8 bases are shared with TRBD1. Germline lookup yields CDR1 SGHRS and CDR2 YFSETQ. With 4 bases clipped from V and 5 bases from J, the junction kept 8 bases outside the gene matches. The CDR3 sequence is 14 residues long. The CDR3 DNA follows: TGCGCCAGCAGCGGACAGGGATTGGGTGACGAGCAGTACTTC. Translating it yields CASSGQGLGDEQYF.

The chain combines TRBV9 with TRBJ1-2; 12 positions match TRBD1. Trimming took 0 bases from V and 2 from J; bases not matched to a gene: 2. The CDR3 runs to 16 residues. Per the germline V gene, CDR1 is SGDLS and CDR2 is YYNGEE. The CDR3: CASSVGGTGGNYGYTF. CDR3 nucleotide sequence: TGTGCCAGCAGCGTAGGAGGGACAGGGGGCAACTATGGCTACACCTTC. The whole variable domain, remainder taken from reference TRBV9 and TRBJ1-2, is DSGVTQTPKHLITATGQRVTLRCSPRSGDLSVYWYQQSLDQGLQFLIQYYNGEERAKGNILERFSAQQFPDLHSELNLSSLELGDSALYFCASSVGGTGGNYGYTFGSGTRLTVV.

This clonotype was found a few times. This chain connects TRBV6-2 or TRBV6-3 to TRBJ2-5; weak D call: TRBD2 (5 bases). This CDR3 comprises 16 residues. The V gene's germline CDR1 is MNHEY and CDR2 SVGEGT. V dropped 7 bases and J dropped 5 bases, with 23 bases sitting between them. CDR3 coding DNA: TGTGCCAGCACCCAAAGCCCCAAGGGAGCAAGCGAGACCCAGTACTTC. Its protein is CASTQSPKGASETQYF.

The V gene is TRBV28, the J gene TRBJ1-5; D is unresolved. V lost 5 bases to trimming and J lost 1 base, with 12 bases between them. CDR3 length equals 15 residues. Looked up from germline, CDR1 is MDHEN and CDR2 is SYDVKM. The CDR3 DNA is TGTGCCAGCAGTAGAGGAGGAGGGAGCAATCAGCCCCAGCATTTT. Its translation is CASSRGGGSNQPQHF.

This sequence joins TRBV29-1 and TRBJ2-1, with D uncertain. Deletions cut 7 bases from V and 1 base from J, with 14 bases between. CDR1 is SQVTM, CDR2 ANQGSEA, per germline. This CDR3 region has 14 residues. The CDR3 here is CSAHSEVSYNEQFF. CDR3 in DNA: TGCAGCGCCCACAGCGAGGTTTCCTACAATGAGCAGTTCTTC.

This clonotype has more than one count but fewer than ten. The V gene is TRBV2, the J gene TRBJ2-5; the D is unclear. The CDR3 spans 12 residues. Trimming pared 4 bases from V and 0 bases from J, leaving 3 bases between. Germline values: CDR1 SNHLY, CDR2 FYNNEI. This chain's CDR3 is CASSGDQETQYF. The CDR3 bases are TGTGCCAGCAGTGGTGACCAAGAGACCCAGTACTTC.

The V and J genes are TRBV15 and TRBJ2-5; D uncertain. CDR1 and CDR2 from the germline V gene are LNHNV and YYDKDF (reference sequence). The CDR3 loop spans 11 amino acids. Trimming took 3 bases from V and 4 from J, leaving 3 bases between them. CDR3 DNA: TGTGCCACCAGCAGGACAGAGACCCAGTACTTC. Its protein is CATSRTETQYF.